The 3 T cell receptor beta chains reported below all come from one sample, sequenced in a study of regulatory T cells in long-lasting Graves disease. Time point: newly diagnosed GD, antithyroid drugs for less than 3 months. PBMC RNA served as the TCR library source. TCR beta libraries were built with iRepertoire HTBI primers and Arm-PCR of CDR3 regions. Each CDR3 protein gets one entry after TCRdb re-called the multiplex PCR reads with MiXCR. There are roughly 520,000 distinct CDR3 sequences in the sample; about 11% occur only once, and 8.9% lies in the top ten. The same data also contributed to another study, on T cells in Graves' hyperthyroidism and ophthalmopathy.

Sequencing was performed on peripheral blood mononuclear cells (PBMCs), taken at new diagnosis, from a patient treated with antithyroid drugs. The receptors shown here come from a woman in her 30s with Graves disease.

This clonotype was found many times. V is TRBV10-3 and J is TRBJ1-2; D perhaps matches TRBD1 (5 bases). Germline CDR1 ENHRY, CDR2 SYGVKD. V was pared by 3 bases and J by 4 bases, with 15 bases between. This CDR3 is built from 15 residues. CDR3 amino acids: CAISEPGRTLYGYTF. The CDR3 coding sequence is TGTGCCATCAGTGAACCGGGACGTACACTCTATGGCTACACCTTC.

In this sample, this clonotype turned up many times. V gene TRBV2 combines with J gene TRBJ1-3; D gene ambiguous. V lost 6 bases and J lost 0, with 15 bases in between. CDR3 length: 16 amino acids. The germline CDR1 and CDR2 sequences are SNHLY and FYNNEI. The CDR3 sequence is CASSPSRLRSGNTIYF. As DNA, the CDR3 is TGTGCCAGCAGCCCCAGTAGACTCCGCTCTGGAAACACCATATATTTT.

This clonotype was counted at least ten times. The chain is built from TRBV11-3 and TRBJ2-1; 7 bases map to TRBD1. V shed 3 bases and J 0 bases; nucleotides not matched to a gene: 5. Germline CDR1 is SGHNT and CDR2 is YENEEA. The length of the CDR3 is 16 residues. The CDR3 loop reads CASSLRGRSSYNEQFF. The CDR3, as DNA: TGTGCCAGCAGCTTGAGGGGGCGAAGCTCCTACAATGAGCAGTTCTTC.